The rows below give T cell receptor beta chains drawn from one sample of a study of beta chain features in type 1 diabetes. Sequenced by immunoSEQ multiplex PCR; TCRdb stores in-frame clones only, minus some. The sample has under 850,000 clones; around an eighth are singletons. The sample taken for sequencing was naive CD4+ T cells from blood. Receptors were obtained from a man aged 18 to 35 with type 1 diabetes. The CDR3 runs from the conserved cysteine through the conserved F or W. D genes are given only for firm matches. Clone size is shown for a subset of rows, as once, few, many or a class of expanded clone.

clone_size j_call v_call d_call cdr3_aa cdr3_nt
NA TRBJ2-3 TRBV5-1 TRBD1 CASSAAPTGAGTDTQYF TGCGCCAGCAGCGCTGCCCCCACAGGGGCCGGTACAGATACGCAGTATTTT
NA TRBJ2-4 TRBV28 NA CASGFGGGRLTNIQYF TGTGCCAGCGGGTTTGGTGGAGGTCGTCTCACAAACATTCAGTACTTC
NA TRBJ1-2 TRBV23-1 NA CASSRKQPREYGYTF TGCGCCAGCAGCCGTAAACAGCCGCGAGAATATGGCTACACCTTC
NA TRBJ1-4 TRBV20-1 TRBD1 CSARDRARLFF TGCAGTGCTAGGGACAGGGCCAGACTGTTTTTT
NA TRBJ2-1 TRBV2 TRBD2 CASSPSLAGGLEQFF TGTGCCAGCAGCCCTAGTCTAGCGGGGGGGCTAGAGCAGTTCTTC
NA TRBJ2-5 TRBV5-1 NA CASIPGGVGETQYF TGCGCCAGCATCCCCGGAGGGGTGGGAGAGACCCAGTACTTC
few TRBJ1-1 TRBV30 NA CAWRVRVSATEAFF TGTGCCTGGAGGGTGAGGGTGAGCGCCACTGAAGCTTTCTTT
NA TRBJ2-3 TRBV7-2 NA CASSQDWSTDTQYF TGTGCCAGCAGCCAAGACTGGAGCACAGATACGCAGTATTTT
NA TRBJ2-2 TRBV28 TRBD2 CASSPWTSGGAGELFF TGTGCCAGCAGTCCGTGGACTAGCGGGGGGGCCGGGGAGCTGTTTTTT
NA TRBJ1-2 TRBV20-1 NA CSASRDYGYTF TGCAGTGCTAGTCGGGACTATGGCTACACCTTC
NA TRBJ1-1 TRBV5-5 NA CASSSAPNTEAFF TGTGCCAGCAGCTCGGCCCCGAACACTGAAGCTTTCTTT
NA TRBJ1-2 TRBV19 NA CASSLDNFNYGYTF TGTGCCAGTAGCCTGGACAACTTTAACTATGGCTACACCTTC
NA TRBJ2-7 TRBV6-1 NA CASRPQAGQYYEQYF TGTGCCAGCAGACCACAGGCGGGACAGTACTACGAGCAGTACTTC
NA TRBJ2-2 TRBV6-5 NA CASSPLNTGELFF TGTGCCAGCAGCCCACTGAACACCGGGGAGCTGTTTTTT
few TRBJ2-7 TRBV7-9 NA CASSPGHYEQYF TGTGCCAGCAGCCCCGGTCACTACGAGCAGTACTTC
NA TRBJ2-7 TRBV6-5 TRBD1 CASSRTGNYEQYF TGTGCCAGCAGCCGGACAGGAAACTACGAGCAGTACTTC
NA TRBJ2-7 TRBV7-3 NA CASSLLGGTYEQYF TGTGCCAGCAGCTTACTCGGGGGAACCTACGAGCAGTACTTC
NA TRBJ1-2 TRBV30 TRBD1 CAWGTGDYGYTF TGTGCCTGGGGGACAGGGGACTATGGCTACACCTTC
few TRBJ2-1 TRBV10-1 TRBD2 CASSRTSGEQFF TGCGCCAGCAGTCGGACTAGCGGTGAGCAGTTCTTC
NA TRBJ1-1 TRBV6-5 NA CASSLEGSTEAFF TGTGCCAGCAGTTTGGAGGGTTCCACTGAAGCTTTCTTT
NA TRBJ2-5 TRBV2 TRBD1 CAILRDRQETQYF TGTGCCATCCTCCGGGACAGGCAAGAGACCCAGTACTTC
NA TRBJ1-1 TRBV30 NA CACGHRNTEAFF TGTGCCTGTGGACACCGGAACACTGAAGCTTTCTTT
NA TRBJ1-4 TRBV18 TRBD1 CASSPMDGTGGKLFF TGTGCCAGCTCACCAATGGATGGGACAGGCGGAAAACTGTTTTTT
few TRBJ2-5 TRBV18 TRBD1 CASSLLQGGQETQYF TGTGCCAGCTCACTCCTACAGGGGGGACAAGAGACCCAGTACTTC
few TRBJ2-1 TRBV5-1 NA CASGPGSIYNEQFF TGCGCCAGCGGACCTGGGTCGATCTACAATGAGCAGTTCTTC
NA TRBJ1-4 TRBV4-1 NA CASRDLTGPGEKLFF TGCGCCAGCAGAGACCTGACAGGTCCTGGGGAAAAACTGTTTTTT
NA TRBJ1-5 TRBV4-1 NA CASSRRSGQGGSIGNQPQHF TGCGCCAGCAGCCGCCGATCTGGTCAGGGTGGAAGTATAGGCAATCAGCCCCAGCATTTT
few TRBJ1-5 TRBV15 TRBD1 CATSSGQGKPQHF TGTGCCACCAGCAGCGGACAGGGGAAGCCCCAGCATTTT
NA TRBJ2-5 TRBV9 NA CASSVGVLDTKETQYF TGTGCCAGCAGCGTAGGTGTGTTGGACACCAAAGAGACCCAGTACTTC
NA TRBJ1-1 TRBV29-1 NA CSVGLVGLLDEAFF TGCAGCGTCGGATTGGTTGGACTTCTGGATGAAGCTTTCTTT
few TRBJ1-4 TRBV15 NA CATTHLRGKLFF TGTGCCACCACCCACCTAAGAGGAAAACTGTTTTTT
few TRBJ2-6 TRBV5-1 NA CASSLVGLTSGANVLTF TGCGCCAGCAGCTTGGTGGGTCTTACCTCTGGGGCCAACGTCCTGACTTTC
NA TRBJ1-1 TRBV10-2 NA CASSGQGLEAFF TGCGCCAGCAGTGGGCAGGGCCTCGAAGCTTTCTTT
few TRBJ2-3 TRBV29-1 TRBD1 CSVDGQGVGDTQYF TGCAGCGTTGACGGACAGGGGGTTGGTGATACGCAGTATTTT
few TRBJ2-7 TRBV18 TRBD1 CASSPGQGTYEQYF TGTGCCAGCTCACCCGGACAGGGGACGTACGAGCAGTACTTC
once TRBJ1-3 TRBV9 NA CASSALFYPGNTIYF TGTGCCAGCAGCGCGCTCTTTTACCCCGGAAACACCATATATTTT
NA TRBJ1-6 TRBV6-5 NA CASLSSLWNSPLHF TGTGCCAGCCTCTCGTCCCTATGGAATTCACCCCTCCACTTT
few TRBJ2-3 TRBV29-1 TRBD2 CSVERLAGSTDTQYF TGCAGCGTTGAAAGGCTAGCGGGTAGCACAGATACGCAGTATTTT
NA TRBJ2-6 TRBV30 NA CARYSNSGANVLTF TGTGCCCGTTACAGTAACTCTGGGGCCAACGTCCTGACTTTC
NA TRBJ1-2 TRBV7-2 NA CASSPAGGTNYGYTF TGTGCCAGCAGTCCAGCTGGGGGAACGAACTATGGCTACACCTTC
NA TRBJ2-5 TRBV5-1 NA CASSLGPGGRETQYF TGCGCCAGCAGCTTGGGGCCCGGCGGGCGAGAGACCCAGTACTTC
NA TRBJ1-5 TRBV6-5 NA CASSYDRSNQPQHF TGTGCCAGCAGCTACGACCGGAGCAATCAGCCCCAGCATTTT
NA TRBJ2-1 TRBV5-1 NA CASTSGRLPTYNEQFF TGCGCCAGCACCTCAGGCCGGCTTCCGACCTACAATGAGCAGTTCTTC
few TRBJ1-2 TRBV7-9 TRBD1 CASSFQGASGYTF TGTGCCAGCAGCTTTCAGGGGGCGAGTGGCTACACCTTC
few TRBJ2-7 TRBV25-1 TRBD1 CASRETGGENEQYF TGTGCCAGCCGTGAGACAGGGGGCGAAAACGAGCAGTACTTC
NA TRBJ1-2 TRBV6-6 NA CASSSSATYGYTF NA
NA TRBJ2-2 TRBV30 NA CAWKAGSNTGELFF TGTGCCTGGAAGGCAGGTTCCAACACCGGGGAGCTGTTTTTT
few TRBJ2-7 TRBV28 TRBD1 CASSSDGQGTSYEQYF TGTGCCAGCAGTTCCGATGGACAGGGGACGAGCTACGAGCAGTACTTC
few TRBJ2-4 TRBV11-2 NA CASRTSGRGYIQYF TGTGCCAGCAGGACGTCGGGGCGCGGATACATTCAGTACTTC
few TRBJ1-5 TRBV7-6 NA CASSLGAWGNQPQHF TGTGCCAGCAGCTTGGGGGCCTGGGGCAATCAGCCCCAGCATTTT
NA TRBJ1-1 TRBV4-2 NA CASSPRRMNTEAFF TGTGCCAGCAGTCCTCGGCGCATGAACACTGAAGCTTTCTTT
NA TRBJ2-7 TRBV5-1 TRBD1 CASSLQGSDYEQYF TGCGCCAGCAGCTTACAGGGGTCGGACTACGAGCAGTACTTC
few TRBJ1-6 TRBV6-5 NA CASSPEVGPPLHF TGTGCCAGCAGCCCCGAGGTGGGGCCACCCCTCCACTTT